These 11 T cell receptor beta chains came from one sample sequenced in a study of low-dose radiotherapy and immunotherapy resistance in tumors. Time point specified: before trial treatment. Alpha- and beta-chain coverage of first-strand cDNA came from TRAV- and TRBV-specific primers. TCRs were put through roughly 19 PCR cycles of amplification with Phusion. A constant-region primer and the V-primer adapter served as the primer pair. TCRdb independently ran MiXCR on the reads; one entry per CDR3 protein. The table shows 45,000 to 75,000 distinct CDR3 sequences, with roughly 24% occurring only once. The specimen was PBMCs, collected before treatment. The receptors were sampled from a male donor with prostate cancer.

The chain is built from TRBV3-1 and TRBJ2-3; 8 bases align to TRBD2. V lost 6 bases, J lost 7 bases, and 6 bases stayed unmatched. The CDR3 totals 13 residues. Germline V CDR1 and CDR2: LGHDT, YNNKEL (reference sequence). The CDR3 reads CASSSGTKNTQYF. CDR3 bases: TGTGCCAGCAGTAGCGGGACGAAAAATACGCAGTATTTT.

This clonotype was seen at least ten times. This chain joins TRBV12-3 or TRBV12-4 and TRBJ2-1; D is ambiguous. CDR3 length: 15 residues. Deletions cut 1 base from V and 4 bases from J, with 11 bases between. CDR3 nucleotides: TGTGCCAGCAGTTTAGAGGGTTCGGGTTACAATGAGCAGTTCTTC. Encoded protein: CASSLEGSGYNEQFF.

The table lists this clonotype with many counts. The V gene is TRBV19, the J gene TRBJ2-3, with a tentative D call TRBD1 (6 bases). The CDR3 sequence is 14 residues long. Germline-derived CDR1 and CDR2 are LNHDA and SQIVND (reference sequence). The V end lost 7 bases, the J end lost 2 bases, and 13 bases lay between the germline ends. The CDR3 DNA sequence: TGTGCCAGTATCCCACAGGGAAACACAGATACGCAGTATTTT. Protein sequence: CASIPQGNTDTQYF.

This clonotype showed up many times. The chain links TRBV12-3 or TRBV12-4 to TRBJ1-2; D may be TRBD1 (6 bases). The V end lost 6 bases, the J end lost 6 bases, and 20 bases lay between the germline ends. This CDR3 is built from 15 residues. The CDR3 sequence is CASSPLGGQGNGYTF. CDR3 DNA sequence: TGTGCCAGCAGCCCCCTTGGGGGGCAAGGGAATGGCTACACCTTC.

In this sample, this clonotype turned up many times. The CDR3 coding sequence is TGTGCCAGCAGTTCTACAGGGACCGAAGCTTTCTTT. Translated: CASSSTGTEAFF. The chain carries TRBV6-6 and TRBJ1-1, with a weak D call TRBD1 (6 bases). V lost 4 bases, J lost 8 bases, and 11 bases lay in between. The germline V gene has CDR1 MNHNY and CDR2 SVGAGI (reference sequence). The CDR3 consists of 12 residues.

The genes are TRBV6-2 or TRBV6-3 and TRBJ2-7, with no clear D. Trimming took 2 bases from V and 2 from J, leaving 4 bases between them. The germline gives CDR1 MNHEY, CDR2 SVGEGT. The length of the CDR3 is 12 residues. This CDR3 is CASSYLAYEQYF. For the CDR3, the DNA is TGTGCCAGCAGTTACCTAGCCTACGAGCAGTACTTC.

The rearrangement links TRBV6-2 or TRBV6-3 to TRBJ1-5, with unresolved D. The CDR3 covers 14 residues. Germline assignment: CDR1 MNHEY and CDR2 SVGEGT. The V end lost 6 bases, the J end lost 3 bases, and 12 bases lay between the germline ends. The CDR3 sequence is CASRPDTLNQPQHF. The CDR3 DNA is TGTGCCAGCAGACCAGACACACTCAATCAGCCCCAGCATTTT.

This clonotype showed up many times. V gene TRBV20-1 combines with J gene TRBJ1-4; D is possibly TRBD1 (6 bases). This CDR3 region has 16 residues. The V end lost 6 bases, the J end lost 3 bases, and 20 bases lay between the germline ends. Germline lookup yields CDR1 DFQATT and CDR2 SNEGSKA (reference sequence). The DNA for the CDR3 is TGCAGTGCGGAAGACACAGGGAGGAAGGCTAATGAAAAACTGTTTTTT. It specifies CSAEDTGRKANEKLFF.

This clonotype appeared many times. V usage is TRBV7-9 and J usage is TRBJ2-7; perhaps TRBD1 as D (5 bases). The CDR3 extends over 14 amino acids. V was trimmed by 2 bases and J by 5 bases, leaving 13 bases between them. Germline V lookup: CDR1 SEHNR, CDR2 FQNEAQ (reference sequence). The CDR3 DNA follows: TGTGCCAGCAGCTTAAATCCAGGGCTGAACGAGCAGTACTTC. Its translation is CASSLNPGLNEQYF.

The CDR3 nucleotides read TGTGCCAGCAGTGTAGCCAACGACAACTATGGCTACACCTTC. It specifies CASSVANDNYGYTF. V usage is TRBV28 and J usage is TRBJ1-2; no reliable D call. Germline lookup yields CDR1 MDHEN and CDR2 SYDVKM. V was pared by 5 bases and J by 2 bases, with 12 bases between. The CDR3 has 14 residues.

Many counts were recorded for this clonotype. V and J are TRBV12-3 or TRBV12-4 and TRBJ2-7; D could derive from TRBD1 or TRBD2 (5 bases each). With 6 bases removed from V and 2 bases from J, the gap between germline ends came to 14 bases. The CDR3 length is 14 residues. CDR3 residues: CASRGTAVTYEQYF. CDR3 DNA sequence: TGTGCCAGCAGGGGGACCGCTGTAACCTACGAGCAGTACTTC.